This T cell receptor (beta chain) originates from a study of T cells after yellow fever vaccination. Study information: Preparation of fractions with low cell numbers was performed using SMART-Seq v4 Ultra Low Input. Notes on the study in general: The CD4 and CD8 compartments had a small share of their clonotypes in common. Boosting was followed by the reappearance of most primary-vaccination clones (approximately 97% CD4, around 91% CD8). It was the secondary response that reached its peak faster, day 5 versus 15, but it was weaker.

TCRdb re-derived calls from the 5' RACE reads in MiXCR, one entry per CDR3 protein. This sample has 200,000 to 300,000 distinct CDR3 sequences; approximately 13% occur once, and the top ten carry around 0.49%. The CDR3 covers 16 residues. Germline V CDR1 and CDR2: MNHNS, SASEGT. The ends lost 5 bases at V and 2 bases at J; junction bases unmatched: 9. About this clonotype itself: The antigen is unknown.

The chain couples TRBV6-1 to TRBJ2-5; 9 bases map to TRBD2. The receptor was isolated from a man in his thirties or forties who received the YFV17D yellow fever vaccine. The sequencing here drew on CD4+ T cells sorted from PBMCs, taken 45 days after the yellow fever booster vaccination. The CDR3 loop reads CASSRPSGADQETQYF. CDR3 coding DNA: TGTGCCAGCAGTCGTCCTAGCGGGGCCGATCAAGAGACCCAGTACTTC.